This T cell receptor beta chain was identified in a study of cytomegalovirus exposure and HLA in healthy donors. Sequenced by immunoSEQ multiplex PCR; TCRdb stores in-frame clones only, minus some. The data show 130,000 to 150,000 clones, roughly four fifths seen once. In its sample, this clone was seen a few times. The CDR3 length is 15 residues. CDR1 is SGDLS and CDR2 is YYNGEE in the germline V gene. With V trimmed by 0 bases and J by 6 bases, 6 bases remained unmatched. This sequence joins TRBV9 and TRBJ2-7; 10 nucleotides line up with TRBD2. The sequenced material came from PBMCs. This TCR was recovered from a woman younger than 45 in good health and CMV-seronegative. CDR3 region: CASSVEGLAASEQYF. CDR3 DNA: TGTGCCAGCAGCGTAGAAGGACTAGCGGCATCCGAGCAGTACTTC.